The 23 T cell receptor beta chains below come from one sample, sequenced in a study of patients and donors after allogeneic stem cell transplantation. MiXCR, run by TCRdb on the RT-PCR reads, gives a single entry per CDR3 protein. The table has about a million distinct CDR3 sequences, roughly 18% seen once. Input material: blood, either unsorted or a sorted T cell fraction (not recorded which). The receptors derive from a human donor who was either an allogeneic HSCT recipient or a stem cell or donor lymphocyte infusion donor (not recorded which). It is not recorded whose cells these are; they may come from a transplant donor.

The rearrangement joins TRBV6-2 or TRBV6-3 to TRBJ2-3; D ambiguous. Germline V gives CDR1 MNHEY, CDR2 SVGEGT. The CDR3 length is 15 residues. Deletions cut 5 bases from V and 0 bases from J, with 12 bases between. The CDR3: CASSADGISTDTQYF. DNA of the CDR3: TGTGCCAGCAGTGCCGATGGGATTAGCACAGATACGCAGTATTTT.

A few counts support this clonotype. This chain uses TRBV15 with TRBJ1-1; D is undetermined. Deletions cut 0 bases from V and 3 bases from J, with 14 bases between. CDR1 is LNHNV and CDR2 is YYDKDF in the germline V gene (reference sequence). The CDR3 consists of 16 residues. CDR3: CATSRDRASFYTEAFF. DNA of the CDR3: TGTGCCACCAGCAGAGATCGGGCCAGTTTCTACACTGAAGCTTTCTTT.

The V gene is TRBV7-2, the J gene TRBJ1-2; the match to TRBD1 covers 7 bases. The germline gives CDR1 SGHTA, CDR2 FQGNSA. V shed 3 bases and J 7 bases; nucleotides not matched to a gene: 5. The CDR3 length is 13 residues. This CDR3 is CASSLDRTGGYTF. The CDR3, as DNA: TGTGCCAGCAGCTTGGACAGGACAGGTGGCTACACCTTC.

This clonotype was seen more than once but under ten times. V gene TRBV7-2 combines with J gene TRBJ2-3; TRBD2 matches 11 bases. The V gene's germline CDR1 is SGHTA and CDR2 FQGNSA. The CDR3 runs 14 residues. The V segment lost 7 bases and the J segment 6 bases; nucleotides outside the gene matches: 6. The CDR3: CASIAGGPGDTQYF. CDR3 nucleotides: TGTGCCAGCATAGCGGGGGGGCCTGGTGATACGCAGTATTTT.

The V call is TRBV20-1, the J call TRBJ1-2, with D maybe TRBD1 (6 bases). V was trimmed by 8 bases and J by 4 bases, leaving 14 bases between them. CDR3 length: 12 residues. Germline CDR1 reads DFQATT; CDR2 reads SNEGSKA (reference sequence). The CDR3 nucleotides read TGCAGTCTACACGGGGGCAGCTATGGCTACACCTTC. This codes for CSLHGGSYGYTF.

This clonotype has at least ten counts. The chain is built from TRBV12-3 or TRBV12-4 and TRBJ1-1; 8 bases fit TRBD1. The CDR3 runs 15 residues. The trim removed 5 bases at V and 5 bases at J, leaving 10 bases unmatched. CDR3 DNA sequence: TGTGCCAGCAGTGACTCCGGGACAGGAGTAACTGAAGCTTTCTTT. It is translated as CASSDSGTGVTEAFF.

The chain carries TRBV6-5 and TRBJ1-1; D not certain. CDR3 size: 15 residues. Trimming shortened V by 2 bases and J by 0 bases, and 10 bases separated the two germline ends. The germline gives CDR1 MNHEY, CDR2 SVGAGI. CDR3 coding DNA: TGTGCCAGCAGTTACGCGGGCACCATGAACACTGAAGCTTTCTTT. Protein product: CASSYAGTMNTEAFF.

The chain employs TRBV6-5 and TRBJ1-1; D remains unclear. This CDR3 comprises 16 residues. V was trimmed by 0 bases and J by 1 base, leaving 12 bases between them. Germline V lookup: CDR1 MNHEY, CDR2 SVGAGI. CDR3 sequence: CASSYSSSTPNTEAFF. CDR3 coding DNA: TGTGCCAGCAGTTACTCGAGTTCAACCCCGAACACTGAAGCTTTCTTT.

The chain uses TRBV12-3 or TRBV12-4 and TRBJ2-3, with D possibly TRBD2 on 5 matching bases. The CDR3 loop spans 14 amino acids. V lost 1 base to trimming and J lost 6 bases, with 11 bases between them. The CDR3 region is CASSLDSASDTQYF. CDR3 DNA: TGTGCCAGCAGTTTAGATAGCGCAAGTGATACGCAGTATTTT.

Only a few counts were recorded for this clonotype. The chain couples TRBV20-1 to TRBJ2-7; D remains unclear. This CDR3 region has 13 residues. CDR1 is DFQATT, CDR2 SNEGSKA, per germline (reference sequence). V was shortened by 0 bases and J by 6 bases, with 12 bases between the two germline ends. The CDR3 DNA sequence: TGCAGTGCTAGAGATATTAGCTTGGGCGAGCAGTACTTC. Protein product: CSARDISLGEQYF.

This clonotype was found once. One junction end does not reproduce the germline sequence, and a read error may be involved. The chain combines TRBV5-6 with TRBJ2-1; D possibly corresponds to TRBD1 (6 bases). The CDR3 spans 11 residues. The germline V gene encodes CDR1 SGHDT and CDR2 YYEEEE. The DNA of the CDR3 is TGTGCCAGCAGCTTGAGGGACACCTCGTCCTTC. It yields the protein CASSLRDTSSF.

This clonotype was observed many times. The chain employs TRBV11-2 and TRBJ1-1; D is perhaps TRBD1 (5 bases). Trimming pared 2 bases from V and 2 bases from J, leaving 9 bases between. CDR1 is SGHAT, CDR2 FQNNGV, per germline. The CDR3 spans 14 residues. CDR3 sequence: CASSLTGQNTEAFF. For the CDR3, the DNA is TGTGCCAGCAGCTTAACCGGACAAAACACTGAAGCTTTCTTT.

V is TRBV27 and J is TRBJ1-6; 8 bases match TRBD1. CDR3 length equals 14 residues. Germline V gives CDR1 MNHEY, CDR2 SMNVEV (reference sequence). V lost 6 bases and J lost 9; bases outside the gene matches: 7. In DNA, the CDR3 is TGTGCCAGCAGCCCTGGGACAGGACTTTCACCCCTCCACTTT. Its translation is CASSPGTGLSPLHF.

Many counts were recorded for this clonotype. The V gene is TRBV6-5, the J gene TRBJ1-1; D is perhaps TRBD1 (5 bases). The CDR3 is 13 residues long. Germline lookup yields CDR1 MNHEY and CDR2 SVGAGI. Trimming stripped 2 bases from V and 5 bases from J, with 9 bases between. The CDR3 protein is CASSYGGSTEAFF. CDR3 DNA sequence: TGTGCCAGCAGTTACGGGGGGAGTACTGAAGCTTTCTTT.

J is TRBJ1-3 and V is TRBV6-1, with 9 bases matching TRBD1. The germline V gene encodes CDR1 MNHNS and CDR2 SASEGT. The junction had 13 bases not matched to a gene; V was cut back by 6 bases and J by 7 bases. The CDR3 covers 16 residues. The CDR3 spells CASSSSSGTGMNTIYF. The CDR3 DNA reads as TGTGCCAGCAGCTCCTCTTCTGGGACAGGGATGAACACCATATATTTT.

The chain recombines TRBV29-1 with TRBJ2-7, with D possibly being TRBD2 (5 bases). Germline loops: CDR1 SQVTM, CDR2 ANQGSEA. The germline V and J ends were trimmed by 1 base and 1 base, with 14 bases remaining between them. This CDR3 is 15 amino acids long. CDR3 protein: CSVEGAVSGSYEQYF. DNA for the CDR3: TGCAGCGTTGAAGGGGCAGTGTCGGGGTCCTACGAGCAGTACTTC.

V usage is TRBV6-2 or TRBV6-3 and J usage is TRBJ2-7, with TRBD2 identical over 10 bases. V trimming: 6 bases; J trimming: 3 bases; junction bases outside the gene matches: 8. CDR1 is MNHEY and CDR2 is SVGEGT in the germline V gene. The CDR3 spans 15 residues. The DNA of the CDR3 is TGTGCCAGCAGCCTAGGGACTAGCGCGTACTACGAGCAGTACTTC. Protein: CASSLGTSAYYEQYF.

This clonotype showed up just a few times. The CDR3 protein is CASSAPVGAGELFF. The CDR3 nucleotides are TGCGCCAGCAGCGCCCCCGTGGGGGCCGGGGAGCTGTTTTTT. This rearrangement joins TRBV5-1 to TRBJ2-2, with D possibly being TRBD1 or TRBD2 (5 bases each). Germline CDR1 and CDR2: SGHRS and YFSETQ. CDR3 length: 14 amino acids. Between the trimmed V and J ends, which lost 4 bases and 6 bases, there was a span of 13 bases. Full variable domain (rest looked up from reference TRBV5-1 and TRBJ2-2): KAGVTQTPRYLIKTRGQQVTLSCSPISGHRSVSWYQQTPGQGLQFLFEYFSETQRNKGNFPGRFSGRQFSNSRSEMNVSTLELGDSALYLCASSAPVGAGELFFGEGSRLTVL.

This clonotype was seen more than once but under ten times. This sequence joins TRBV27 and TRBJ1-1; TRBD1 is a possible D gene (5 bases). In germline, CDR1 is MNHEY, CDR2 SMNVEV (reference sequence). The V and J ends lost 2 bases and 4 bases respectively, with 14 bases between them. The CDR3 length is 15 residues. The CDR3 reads CASSLAGAGGTEAFF. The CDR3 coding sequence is TGTGCCAGCAGTTTAGCCGGGGCGGGAGGCACTGAAGCTTTCTTT.

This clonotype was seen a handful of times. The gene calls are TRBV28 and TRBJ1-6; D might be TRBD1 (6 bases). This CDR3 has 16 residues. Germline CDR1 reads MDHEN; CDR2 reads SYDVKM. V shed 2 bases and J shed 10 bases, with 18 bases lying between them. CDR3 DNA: TGTGCCAGCAGTTTAATAGATCTCAGGGGCGCATCACCCCTCCACTTT. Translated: CASSLIDLRGASPLHF.

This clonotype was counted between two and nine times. CDR3 sequence reads: CASSLTPSWNTEAFF. The CDR3 DNA reads TGTGCCAGCAGCTTAACCCCCAGTTGGAACACTGAAGCTTTCTTT. This chain uses TRBV7-3 with TRBJ1-1; D gene ambiguous. V lost 0 bases and J lost 1, with 9 bases in between. Germline assignment: CDR1 SGHTA and CDR2 FQGTGA. The CDR3 is 15 amino acids.

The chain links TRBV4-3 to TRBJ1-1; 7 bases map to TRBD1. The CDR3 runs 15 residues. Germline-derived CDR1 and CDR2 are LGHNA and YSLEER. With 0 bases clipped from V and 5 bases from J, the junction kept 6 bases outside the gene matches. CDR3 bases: TGCGCCAGCAGCCAAGACCAGGGGGGAGGAACTGAAGCTTTCTTT. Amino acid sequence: CASSQDQGGGTEAFF.

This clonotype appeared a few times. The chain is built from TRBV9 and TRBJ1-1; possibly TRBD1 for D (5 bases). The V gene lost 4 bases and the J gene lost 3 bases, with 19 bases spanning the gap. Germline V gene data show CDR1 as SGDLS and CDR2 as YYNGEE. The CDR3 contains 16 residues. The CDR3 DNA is TGTGCCAGCAGCCTCAATCTTCCGGGACCGTACACTGAAGCTTTCTTT. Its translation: CASSLNLPGPYTEAFF.